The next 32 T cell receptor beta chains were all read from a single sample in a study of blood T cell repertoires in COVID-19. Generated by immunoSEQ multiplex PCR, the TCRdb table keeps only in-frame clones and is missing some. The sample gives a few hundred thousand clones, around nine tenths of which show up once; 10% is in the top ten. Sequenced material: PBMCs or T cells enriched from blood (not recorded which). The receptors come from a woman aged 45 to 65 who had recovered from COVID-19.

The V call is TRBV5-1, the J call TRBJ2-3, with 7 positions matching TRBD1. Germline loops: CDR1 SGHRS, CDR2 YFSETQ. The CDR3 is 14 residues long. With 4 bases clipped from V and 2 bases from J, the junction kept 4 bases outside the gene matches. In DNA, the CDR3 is TGCGCCAGCAGCCCGACAGGGACCACAGATACGCAGTATTTT. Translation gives CASSPTGTTDTQYF. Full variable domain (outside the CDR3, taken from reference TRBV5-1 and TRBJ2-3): KAGVTQTPRYLIKTRGQQVTLSCSPISGHRSVSWYQQTPGQGLQFLFEYFSETQRNKGNFPGRFSGRQFSNSRSEMNVSTLELGDSALYLCASSPTGTTDTQYFGPGTRLTVL.

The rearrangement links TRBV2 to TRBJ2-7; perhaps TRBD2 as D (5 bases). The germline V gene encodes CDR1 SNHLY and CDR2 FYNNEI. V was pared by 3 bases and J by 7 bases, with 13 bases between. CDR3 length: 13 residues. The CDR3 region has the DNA TGTGCCAGCAGTGATTGGACCTCGGGGGAGCAGTACTTC. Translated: CASSDWTSGEQYF.

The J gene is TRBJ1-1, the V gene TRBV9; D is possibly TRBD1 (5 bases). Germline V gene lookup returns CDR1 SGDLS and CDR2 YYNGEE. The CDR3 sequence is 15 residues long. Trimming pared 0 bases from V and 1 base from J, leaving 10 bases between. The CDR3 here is CASSVDVRANTEAFF. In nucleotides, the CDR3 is TGTGCCAGCAGCGTAGACGTCAGGGCGAACACTGAAGCTTTCTTT.

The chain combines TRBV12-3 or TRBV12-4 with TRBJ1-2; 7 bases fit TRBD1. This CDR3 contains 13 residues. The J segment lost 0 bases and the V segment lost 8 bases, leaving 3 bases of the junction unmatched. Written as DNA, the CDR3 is TGTGCCAGCGCAGGGGGTCCTAACTATGGCTACACCTTC. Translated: CASAGGPNYGYTF.

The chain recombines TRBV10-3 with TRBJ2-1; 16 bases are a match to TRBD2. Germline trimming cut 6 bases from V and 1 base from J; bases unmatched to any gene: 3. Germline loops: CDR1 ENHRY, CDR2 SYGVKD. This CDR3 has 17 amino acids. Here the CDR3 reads CAIRGTSGGASYNEQFF. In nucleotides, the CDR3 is TGTGCCATCAGAGGGACTAGCGGGGGGGCATCCTACAATGAGCAGTTCTTC.

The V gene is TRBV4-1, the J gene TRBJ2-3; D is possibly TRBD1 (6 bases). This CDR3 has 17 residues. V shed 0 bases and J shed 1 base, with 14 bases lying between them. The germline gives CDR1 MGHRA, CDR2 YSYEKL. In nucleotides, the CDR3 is TGCGCCAGCAGCCAAGAGACGGACAGCGGTCGCACAGATACGCAGTATTTT. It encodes CASSQETDSGRTDTQYF.

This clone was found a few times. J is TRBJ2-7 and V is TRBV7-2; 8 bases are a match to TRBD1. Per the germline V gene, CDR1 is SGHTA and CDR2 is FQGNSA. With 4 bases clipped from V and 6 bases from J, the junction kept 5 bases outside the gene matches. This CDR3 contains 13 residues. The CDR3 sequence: CASSSWTGTEQYF. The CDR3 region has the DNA TGTGCCAGCAGCTCCTGGACAGGGACCGAGCAGTACTTC.

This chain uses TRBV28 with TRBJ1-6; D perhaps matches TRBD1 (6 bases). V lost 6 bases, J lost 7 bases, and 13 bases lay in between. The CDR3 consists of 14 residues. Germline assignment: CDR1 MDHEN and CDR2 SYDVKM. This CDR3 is CASRPTGWNSPLHF. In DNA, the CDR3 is TGTGCCAGCAGACCCACAGGGTGGAATTCACCCCTCCACTTT. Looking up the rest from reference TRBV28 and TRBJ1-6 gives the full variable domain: DVKVTQSSRYLVKRTGEKVFLECVQDMDHENMFWYRQDPGLGLRLIYFSYDVKMKEKGDIPEGYSVSREKKERFSLILESASTNQTSMYLCASRPTGWNSPLHFGNGTRLTVT.

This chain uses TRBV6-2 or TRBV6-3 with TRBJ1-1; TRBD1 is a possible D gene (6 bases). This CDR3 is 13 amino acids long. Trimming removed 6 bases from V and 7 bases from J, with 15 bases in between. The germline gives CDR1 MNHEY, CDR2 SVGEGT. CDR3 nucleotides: TGTGCCAGCAGCCTCTCTCTGACAGGTGAAGCTTTCTTT. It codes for CASSLSLTGEAFF.

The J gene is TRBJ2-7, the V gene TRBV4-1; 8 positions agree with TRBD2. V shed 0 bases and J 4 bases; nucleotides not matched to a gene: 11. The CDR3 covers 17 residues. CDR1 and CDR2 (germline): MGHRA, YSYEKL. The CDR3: CASSQDGPTSVTYEQYF. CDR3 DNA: TGCGCCAGCAGCCAAGATGGTCCGACTAGCGTTACGTACGAGCAGTACTTC.

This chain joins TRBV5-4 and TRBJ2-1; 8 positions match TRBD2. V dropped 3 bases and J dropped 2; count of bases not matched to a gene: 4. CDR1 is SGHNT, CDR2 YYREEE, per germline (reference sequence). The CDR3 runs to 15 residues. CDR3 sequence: CASSSRGGPYNEQFF. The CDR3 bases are TGTGCCAGCAGCTCGCGCGGGGGGCCCTACAATGAGCAGTTCTTC.

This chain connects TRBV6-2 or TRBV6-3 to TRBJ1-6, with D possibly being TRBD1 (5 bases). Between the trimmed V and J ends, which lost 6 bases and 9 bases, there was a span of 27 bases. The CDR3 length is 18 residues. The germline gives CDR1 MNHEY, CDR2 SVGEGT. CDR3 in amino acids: CASSRQPVTDSQGSPLHF. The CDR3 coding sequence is TGTGCCAGCAGCCGACAGCCAGTAACCGATTCCCAAGGTTCACCCCTCCACTTT.

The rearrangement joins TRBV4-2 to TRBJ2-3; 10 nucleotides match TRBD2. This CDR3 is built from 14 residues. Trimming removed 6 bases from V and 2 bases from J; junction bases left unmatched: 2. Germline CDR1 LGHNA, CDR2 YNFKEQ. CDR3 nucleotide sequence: TGTGCCAGCAGTACTAGCGGGGTCACAGATACGCAGTATTTT. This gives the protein CASSTSGVTDTQYF.

The CDR3 sequence: CASSSPGREYGYTF. The CDR3 region has the DNA TGTGCCAGCAGTTCGCCCGGACGGGAGTATGGCTACACCTTC. The rearrangement joins TRBV28 to TRBJ1-2; D gene uncertain. The CDR3 covers 14 residues. The germline V gene encodes CDR1 MDHEN and CDR2 SYDVKM. The V end was cut by 4 bases, the J end by 5 bases, with 14 bases between.

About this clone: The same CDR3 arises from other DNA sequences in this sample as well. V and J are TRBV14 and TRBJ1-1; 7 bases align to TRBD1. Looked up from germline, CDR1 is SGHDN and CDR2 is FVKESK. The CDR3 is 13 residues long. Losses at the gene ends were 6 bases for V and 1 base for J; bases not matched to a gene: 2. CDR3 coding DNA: TGTGCCAGCAGTAGACAGGGGAACACTGAAGCTTTCTTT. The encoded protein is CASSRQGNTEAFF.

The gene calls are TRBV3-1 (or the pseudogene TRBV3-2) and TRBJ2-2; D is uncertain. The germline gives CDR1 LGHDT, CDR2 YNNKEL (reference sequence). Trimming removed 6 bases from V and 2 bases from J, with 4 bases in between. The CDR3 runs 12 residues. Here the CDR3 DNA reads TGTGCCAGCAGACTTAACACCGGGGAGCTGTTTTTT. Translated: CASRLNTGELFF.

The CDR3 nucleotides read TGTGCCAGCAGCGAGTACAGGGGCAATCAGCCCCAGCATTTT. Translation: CASSEYRGNQPQHF. This chain joins TRBV5-6 and TRBJ1-5; the D gene is possibly TRBD1 (6 bases). Deletions cut 4 bases from V and 2 bases from J, with 10 bases between. The CDR3 has 14 amino acids. Germline CDR1 SGHDT, CDR2 YYEEEE.

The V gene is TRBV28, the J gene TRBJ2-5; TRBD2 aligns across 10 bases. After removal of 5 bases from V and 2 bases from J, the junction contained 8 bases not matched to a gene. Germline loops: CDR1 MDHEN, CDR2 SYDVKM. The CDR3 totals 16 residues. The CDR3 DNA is TGTGCCAGCAGTCCCCGGACTAGCGGAGTTCAAGAGACCCAGTACTTC. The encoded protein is CASSPRTSGVQETQYF.

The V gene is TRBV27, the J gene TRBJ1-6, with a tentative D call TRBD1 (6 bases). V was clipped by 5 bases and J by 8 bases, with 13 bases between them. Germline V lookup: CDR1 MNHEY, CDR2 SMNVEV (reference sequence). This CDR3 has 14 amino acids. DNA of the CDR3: TGTGCCAGCAGTCGGGACAAATCTCATTCACCCCTCCACTTT. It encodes CASSRDKSHSPLHF.

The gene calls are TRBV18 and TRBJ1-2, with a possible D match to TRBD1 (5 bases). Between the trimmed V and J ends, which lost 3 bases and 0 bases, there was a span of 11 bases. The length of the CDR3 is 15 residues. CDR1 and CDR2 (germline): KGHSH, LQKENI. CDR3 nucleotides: TGTGCCAGCTCACCGGGGCACGGAACTAACTATGGCTACACCTTC. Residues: CASSPGHGTNYGYTF. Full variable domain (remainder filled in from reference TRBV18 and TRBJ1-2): NAGVMQNPRHLVRRRGQEARLRCSPMKGHSHVYWYRQLPEEGLKFMVYLQKENIIDESGMPKERFSAEFPKEGPSILRIQQVVRGDSAAYFCASSPGHGTNYGYTFGSGTRLTVV.

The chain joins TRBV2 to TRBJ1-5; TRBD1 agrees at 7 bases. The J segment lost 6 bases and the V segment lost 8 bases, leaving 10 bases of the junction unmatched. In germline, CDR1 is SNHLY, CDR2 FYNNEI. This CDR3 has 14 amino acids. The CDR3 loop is CASHGAGGIQPQHF. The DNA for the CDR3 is TGTGCCAGCCACGGCGCAGGGGGGATTCAGCCCCAGCATTTT.

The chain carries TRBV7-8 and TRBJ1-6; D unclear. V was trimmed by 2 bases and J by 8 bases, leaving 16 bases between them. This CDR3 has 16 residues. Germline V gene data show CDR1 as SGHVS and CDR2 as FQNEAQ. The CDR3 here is CASSLLDLGEHSPLHF. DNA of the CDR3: TGTGCCAGCAGCTTATTGGACCTGGGAGAACATTCACCCCTCCACTTT.

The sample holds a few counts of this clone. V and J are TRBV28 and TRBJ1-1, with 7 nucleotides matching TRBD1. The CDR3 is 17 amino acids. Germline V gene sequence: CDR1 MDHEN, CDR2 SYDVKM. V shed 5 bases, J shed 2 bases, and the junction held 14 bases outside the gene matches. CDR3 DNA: TGTGCCAGCAGTCCCGCCTCGACAGGGTCGGGAAACACTGAAGCTTTCTTT. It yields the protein CASSPASTGSGNTEAFF. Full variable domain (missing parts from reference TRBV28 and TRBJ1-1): DVKVTQSSRYLVKRTGEKVFLECVQDMDHENMFWYRQDPGLGLRLIYFSYDVKMKEKGDIPEGYSVSREKKERFSLILESASTNQTSMYLCASSPASTGSGNTEAFFGQGTRLTVV.

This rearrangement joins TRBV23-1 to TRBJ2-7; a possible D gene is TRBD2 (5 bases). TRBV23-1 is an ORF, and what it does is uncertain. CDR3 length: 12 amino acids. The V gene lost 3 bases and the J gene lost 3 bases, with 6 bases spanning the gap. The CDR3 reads CASSHRDYEQYF. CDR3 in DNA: TGCGCCAGCAGTCACCGGGACTACGAGCAGTACTTC.

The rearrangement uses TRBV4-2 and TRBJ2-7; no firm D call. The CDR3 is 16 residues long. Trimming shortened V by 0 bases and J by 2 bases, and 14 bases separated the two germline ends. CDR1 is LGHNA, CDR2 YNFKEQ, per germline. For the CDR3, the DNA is TGTGCCAGCAGCCAAGATCGCGGTACGCGTACCTACGAGCAGTACTTC. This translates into CASSQDRGTRTYEQYF.

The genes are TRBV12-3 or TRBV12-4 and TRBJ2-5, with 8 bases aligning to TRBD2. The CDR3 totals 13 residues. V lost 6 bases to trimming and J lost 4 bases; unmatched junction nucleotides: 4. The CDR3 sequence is CASSGLARETQYF. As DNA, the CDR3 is TGTGCCAGCAGCGGACTAGCTCGAGAGACCCAGTACTTC.

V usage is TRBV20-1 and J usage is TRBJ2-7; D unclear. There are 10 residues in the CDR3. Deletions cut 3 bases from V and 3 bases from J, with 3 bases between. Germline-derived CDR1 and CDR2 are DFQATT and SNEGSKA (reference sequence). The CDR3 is CSASNYEQYF. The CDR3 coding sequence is TGCAGTGCTAGCAACTACGAGCAGTACTTC.

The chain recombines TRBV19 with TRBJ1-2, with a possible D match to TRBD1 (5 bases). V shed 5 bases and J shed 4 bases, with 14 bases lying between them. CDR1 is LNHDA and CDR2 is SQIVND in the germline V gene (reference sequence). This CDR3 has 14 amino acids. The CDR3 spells CASSPGQDTYGYTF. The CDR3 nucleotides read TGTGCCAGTAGTCCCGGACAAGACACCTATGGCTACACCTTC.

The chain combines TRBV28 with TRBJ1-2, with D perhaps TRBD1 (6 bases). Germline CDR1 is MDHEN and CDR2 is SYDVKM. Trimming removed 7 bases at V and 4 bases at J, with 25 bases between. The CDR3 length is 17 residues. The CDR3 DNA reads TGTGCCAGCAATCCTCCCCACAGGGCCCTGGCTATCTATGGCTACACCTTC. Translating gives CASNPPHRALAIYGYTF.

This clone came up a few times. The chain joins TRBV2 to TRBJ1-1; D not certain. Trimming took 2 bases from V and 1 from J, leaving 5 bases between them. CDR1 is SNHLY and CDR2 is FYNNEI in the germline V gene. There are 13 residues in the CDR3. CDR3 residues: CASSELENTEAFF. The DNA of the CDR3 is TGTGCCAGCAGTGAACTAGAGAACACTGAAGCTTTCTTT.

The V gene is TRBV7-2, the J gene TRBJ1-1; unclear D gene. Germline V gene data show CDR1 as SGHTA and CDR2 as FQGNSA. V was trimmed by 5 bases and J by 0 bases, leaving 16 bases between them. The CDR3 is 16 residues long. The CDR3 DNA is TGTGCCAGCAGCCAACGAGGAGCGGGCCTGAACACTGAAGCTTTCTTT. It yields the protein CASSQRGAGLNTEAFF.

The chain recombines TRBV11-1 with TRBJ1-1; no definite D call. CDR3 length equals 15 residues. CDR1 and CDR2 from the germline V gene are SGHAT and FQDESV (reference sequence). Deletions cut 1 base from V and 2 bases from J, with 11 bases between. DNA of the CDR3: TGTGCCAGCAGCTTAGGCTCGAGAATTAACACTGAAGCTTTCTTT. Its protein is CASSLGSRINTEAFF.